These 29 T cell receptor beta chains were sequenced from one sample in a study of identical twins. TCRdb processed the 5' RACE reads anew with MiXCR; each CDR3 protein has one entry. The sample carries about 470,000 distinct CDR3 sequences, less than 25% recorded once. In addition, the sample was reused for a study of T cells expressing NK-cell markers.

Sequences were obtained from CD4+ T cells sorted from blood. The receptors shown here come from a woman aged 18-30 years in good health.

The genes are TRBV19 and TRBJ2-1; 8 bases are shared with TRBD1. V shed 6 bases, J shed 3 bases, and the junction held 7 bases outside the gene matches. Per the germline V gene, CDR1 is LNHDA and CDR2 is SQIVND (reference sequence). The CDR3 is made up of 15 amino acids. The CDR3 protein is CASRDDRGFYNEQFF. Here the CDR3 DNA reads TGTGCCAGTAGGGACGACAGGGGTTTCTACAATGAGCAGTTCTTC. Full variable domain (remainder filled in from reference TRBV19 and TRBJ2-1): DGGITQSPKYLFRKEGQNVTLSCEQNLNHDAMYWYRQDPGQGLRLIYYSQIVNDFQKGDIAEGYSVSREKKESFPLTVTSAQKNPTAFYLCASRDDRGFYNEQFFGPGTRLTVL.

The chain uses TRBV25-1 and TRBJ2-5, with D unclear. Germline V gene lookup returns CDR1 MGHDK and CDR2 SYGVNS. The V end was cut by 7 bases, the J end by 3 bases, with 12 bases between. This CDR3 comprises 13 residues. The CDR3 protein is CASTLSGEETQYF. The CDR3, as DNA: TGTGCCAGCACTTTATCTGGGGAAGAGACCCAGTACTTC.

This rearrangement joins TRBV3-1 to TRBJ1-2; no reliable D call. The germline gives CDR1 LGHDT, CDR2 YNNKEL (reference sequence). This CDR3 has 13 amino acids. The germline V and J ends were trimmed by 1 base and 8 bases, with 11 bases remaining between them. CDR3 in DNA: TGTGCCAGCAGCCAAGGTGCTACCGGCGGCTACACCTTC. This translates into CASSQGATGGYTF.

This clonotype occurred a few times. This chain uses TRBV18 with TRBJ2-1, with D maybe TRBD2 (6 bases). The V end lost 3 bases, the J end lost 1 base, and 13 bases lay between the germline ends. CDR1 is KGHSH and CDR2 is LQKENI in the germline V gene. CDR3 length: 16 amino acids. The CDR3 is CASSPPGVGSYNEQFF. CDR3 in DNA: TGTGCCAGCTCACCCCCGGGAGTGGGGTCCTACAATGAGCAGTTCTTC.

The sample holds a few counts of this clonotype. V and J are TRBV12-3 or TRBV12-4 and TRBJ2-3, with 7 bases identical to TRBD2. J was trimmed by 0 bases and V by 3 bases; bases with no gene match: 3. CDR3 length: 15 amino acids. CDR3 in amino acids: CASSLGDYSTDTQYF. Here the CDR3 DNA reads TGTGCCAGCAGTTTGGGGGACTATAGCACAGATACGCAGTATTTT.

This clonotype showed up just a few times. As DNA, the CDR3 is TGCAGCGTTGCAGGGAAAGGGGCCAACGTCCTGACTTTC. As protein: CSVAGKGANVLTF. V is TRBV29-1 and J is TRBJ2-6; possibly TRBD1 for D (5 bases). Trimming pared 4 bases from V and 4 bases from J, leaving 8 bases between. CDR1 is SQVTM, CDR2 ANQGSEA, per germline. CDR3 length equals 13 residues.

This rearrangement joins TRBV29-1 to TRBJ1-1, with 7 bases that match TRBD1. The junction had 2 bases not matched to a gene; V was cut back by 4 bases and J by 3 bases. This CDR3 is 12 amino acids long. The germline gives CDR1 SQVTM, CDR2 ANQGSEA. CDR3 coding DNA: TGCAGCGTTGTACAGGGGTACACTGAAGCTTTCTTT. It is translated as CSVVQGYTEAFF.

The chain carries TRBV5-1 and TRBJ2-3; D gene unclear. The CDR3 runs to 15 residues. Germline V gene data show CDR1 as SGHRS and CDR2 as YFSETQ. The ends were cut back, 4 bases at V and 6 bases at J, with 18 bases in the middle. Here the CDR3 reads CASSHPDTVGDTQYF. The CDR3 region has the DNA TGCGCCAGCAGCCACCCAGATACAGTCGGGGATACGCAGTATTTT.

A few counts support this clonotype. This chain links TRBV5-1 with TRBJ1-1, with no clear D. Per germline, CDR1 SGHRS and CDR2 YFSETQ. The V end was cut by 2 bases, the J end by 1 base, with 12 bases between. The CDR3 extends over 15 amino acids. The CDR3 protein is CASSFGGSPNTEAFF. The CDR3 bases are TGCGCCAGCAGCTTTGGCGGATCGCCGAACACTGAAGCTTTCTTT.

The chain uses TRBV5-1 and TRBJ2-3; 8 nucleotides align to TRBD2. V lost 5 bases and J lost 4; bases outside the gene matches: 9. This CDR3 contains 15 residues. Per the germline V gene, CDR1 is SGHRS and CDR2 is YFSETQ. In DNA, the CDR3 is TGCGCCAGCAGAGTCGCGGGGGGTTTAGCAGATACGCAGTATTTT. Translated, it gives CASRVAGGLADTQYF.

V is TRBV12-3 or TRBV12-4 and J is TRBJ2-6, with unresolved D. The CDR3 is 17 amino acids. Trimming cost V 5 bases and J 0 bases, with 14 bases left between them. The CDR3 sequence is CASSTPPSHSGANVLTF. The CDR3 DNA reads TGTGCCAGCAGTACCCCCCCCAGCCACTCTGGGGCCAACGTCCTGACTTTC.

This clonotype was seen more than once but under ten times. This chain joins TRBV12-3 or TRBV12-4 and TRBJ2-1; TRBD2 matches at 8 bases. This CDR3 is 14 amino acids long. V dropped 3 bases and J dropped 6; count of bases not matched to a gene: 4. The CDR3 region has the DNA TGTGCCAGCAGTTTCCGCGGGGGGTTCAATGAGCAGTTCTTC. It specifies CASSFRGGFNEQFF.

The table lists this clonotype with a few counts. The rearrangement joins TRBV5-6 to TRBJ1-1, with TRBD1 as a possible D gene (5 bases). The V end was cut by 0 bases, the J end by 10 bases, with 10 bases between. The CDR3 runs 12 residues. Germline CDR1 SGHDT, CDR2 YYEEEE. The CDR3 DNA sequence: TGTGCCAGCAGCTTGGGGGACCTGGGAGCTTTCTTT. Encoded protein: CASSLGDLGAFF.

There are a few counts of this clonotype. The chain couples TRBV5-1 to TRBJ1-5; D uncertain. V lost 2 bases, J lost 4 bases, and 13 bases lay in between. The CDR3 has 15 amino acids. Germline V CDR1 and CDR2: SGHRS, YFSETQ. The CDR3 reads CASSLAPAANQPQHF. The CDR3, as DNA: TGCGCCAGCAGCTTAGCCCCCGCGGCTAATCAGCCCCAGCATTTT.

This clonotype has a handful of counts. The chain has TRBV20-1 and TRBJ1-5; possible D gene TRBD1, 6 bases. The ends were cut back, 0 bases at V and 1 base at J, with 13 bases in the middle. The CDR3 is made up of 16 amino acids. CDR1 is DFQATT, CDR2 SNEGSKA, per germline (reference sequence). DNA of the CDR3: TGCAGTGCTAGAGATTCGGGCAGGGGAAGCAATCAGCCCCAGCATTTT. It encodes CSARDSGRGSNQPQHF.

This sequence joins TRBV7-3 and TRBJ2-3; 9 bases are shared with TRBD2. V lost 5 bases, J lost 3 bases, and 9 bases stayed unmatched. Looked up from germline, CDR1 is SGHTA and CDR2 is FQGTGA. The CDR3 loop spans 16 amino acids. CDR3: CASSPLSAGGTDTQYF. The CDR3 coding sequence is TGTGCCAGCAGCCCCCTTTCGGCGGGGGGGACAGATACGCAGTATTTT.

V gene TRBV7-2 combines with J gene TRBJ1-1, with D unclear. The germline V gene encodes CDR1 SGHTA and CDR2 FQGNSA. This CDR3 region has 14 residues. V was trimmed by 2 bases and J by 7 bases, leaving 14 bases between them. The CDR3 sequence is CASSLRRSSVEAFF. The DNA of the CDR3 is TGTGCCAGCAGCTTAAGGCGGAGCTCCGTTGAAGCTTTCTTT.

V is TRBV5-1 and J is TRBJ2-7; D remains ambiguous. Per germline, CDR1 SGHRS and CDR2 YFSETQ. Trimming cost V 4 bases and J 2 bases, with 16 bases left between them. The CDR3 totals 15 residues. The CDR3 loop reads CASSPIGAATYEQYF. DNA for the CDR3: TGCGCCAGCAGCCCAATCGGAGCAGCGACCTACGAGCAGTACTTC. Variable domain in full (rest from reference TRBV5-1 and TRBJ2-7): KAGVTQTPRYLIKTRGQQVTLSCSPISGHRSVSWYQQTPGQGLQFLFEYFSETQRNKGNFPGRFSGRQFSNSRSEMNVSTLELGDSALYLCASSPIGAATYEQYFGPGTRLTVT.

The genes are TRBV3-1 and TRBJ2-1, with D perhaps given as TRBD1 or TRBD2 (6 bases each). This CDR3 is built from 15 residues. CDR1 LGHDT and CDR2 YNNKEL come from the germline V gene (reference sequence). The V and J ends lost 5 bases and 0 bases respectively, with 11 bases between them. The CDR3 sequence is CASSGGHFSYNEQFF. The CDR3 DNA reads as TGTGCCAGCAGCGGGGGGCATTTCTCCTACAATGAGCAGTTCTTC.

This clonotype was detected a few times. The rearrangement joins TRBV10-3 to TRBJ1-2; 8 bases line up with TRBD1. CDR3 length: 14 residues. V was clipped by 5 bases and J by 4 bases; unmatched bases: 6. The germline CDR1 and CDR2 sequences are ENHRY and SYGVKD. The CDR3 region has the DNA TGTGCCATCAGTCCGACAGGGGCGGGCTATGGCTACACCTTC. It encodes CAISPTGAGYGYTF.

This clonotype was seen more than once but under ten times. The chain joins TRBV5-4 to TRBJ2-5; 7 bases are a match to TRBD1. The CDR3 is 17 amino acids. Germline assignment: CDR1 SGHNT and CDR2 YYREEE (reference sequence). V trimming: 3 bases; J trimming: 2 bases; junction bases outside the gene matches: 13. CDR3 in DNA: TGTGCCAGCAGCTCCTTTCTGGGACAGCGCATACAAGAGACCCAGTACTTC. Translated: CASSSFLGQRIQETQYF.

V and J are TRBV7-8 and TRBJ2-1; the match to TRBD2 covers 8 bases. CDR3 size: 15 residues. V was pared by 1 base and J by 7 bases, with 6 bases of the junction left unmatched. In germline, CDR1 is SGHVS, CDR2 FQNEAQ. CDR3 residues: CASSLVRASGNEQFF. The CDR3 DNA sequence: TGTGCCAGCAGCTTAGTCCGGGCTAGCGGGAATGAGCAGTTCTTC.

The CDR3 loop reads CASSQVQGGSYEQYF. CDR3 nucleotide sequence: TGTGCCAGCAGCCAAGTTCAGGGTGGCTCCTACGAGCAGTACTTC. The chain employs TRBV4-2 and TRBJ2-7; maybe TRBD1 (5 bases). The CDR3 spans 15 residues. The germline CDR1 and CDR2 sequences are LGHNA and YNFKEQ. Trimming cost V 1 base and J 0 bases, with 10 bases left between them.

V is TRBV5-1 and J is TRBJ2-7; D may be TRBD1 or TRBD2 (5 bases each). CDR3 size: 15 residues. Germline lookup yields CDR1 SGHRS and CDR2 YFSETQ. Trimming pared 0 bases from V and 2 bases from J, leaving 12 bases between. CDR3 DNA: TGCGCCAGCAGCTTGGATGGCAGGGAGACCTACGAGCAGTACTTC. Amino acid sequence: CASSLDGRETYEQYF.

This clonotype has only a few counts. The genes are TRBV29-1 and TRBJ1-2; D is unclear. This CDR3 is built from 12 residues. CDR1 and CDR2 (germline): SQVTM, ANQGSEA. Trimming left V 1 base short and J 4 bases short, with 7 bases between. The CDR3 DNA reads TGCAGCGTTGAAGGATTGGCCTATGGCTACACCTTC. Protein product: CSVEGLAYGYTF.

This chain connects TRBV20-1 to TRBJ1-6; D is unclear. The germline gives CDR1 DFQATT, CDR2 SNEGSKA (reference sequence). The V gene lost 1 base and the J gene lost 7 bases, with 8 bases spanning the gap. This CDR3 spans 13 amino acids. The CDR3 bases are TGCAGTGCTAGAGTTAACGGAAATTCACCCCTCCACTTT. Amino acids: CSARVNGNSPLHF.

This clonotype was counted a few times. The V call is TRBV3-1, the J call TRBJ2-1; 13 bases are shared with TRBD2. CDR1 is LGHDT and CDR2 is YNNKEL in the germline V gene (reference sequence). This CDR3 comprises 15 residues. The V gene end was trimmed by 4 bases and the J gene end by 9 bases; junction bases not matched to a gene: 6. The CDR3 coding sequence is TGTGCCAGCAGCCCGACTAGCGGGGGGCGGGGTGAGCAGTTCTTC. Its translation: CASSPTSGGRGEQFF.

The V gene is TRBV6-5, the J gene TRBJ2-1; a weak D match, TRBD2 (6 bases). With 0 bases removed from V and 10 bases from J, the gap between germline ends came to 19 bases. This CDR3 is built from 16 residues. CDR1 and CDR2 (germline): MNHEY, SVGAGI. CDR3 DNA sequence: TGTGCCAGCAGTTACTCGCCCGCGGGCGGGAATCGGGAGCAGTTCTTC. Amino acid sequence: CASSYSPAGGNREQFF.

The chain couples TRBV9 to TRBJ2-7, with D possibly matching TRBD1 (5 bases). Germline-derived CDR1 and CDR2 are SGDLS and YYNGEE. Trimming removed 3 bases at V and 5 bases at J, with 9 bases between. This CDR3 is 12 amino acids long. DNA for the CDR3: TGTGCCAGCAGCGACCAGGGAAACGAGCAGTACTTC. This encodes CASSDQGNEQYF.